This T cell receptor beta chain stems from a study of blood T cell repertoires in COVID-19. Study as a whole: The samples span acute and convalescent COVID-19 from the United States, Italy and Spain. Nucleic acid was either cDNA or gDNA, and it came from T cells, B-cell-depleted T cells, or PBMCs.

The length of the CDR3 is 15 residues. Trimming cost V 5 bases and J 1 base; bases outside gene matches: 4. Germline CDR1 reads SGHTA; CDR2 reads FQGNSA. In the source study's methods: Amplification of reference gene primers was used by the study to estimate nucleated cell counts. Some clones are missing from TCRdb's copy, which holds only in-frame ones; the method was immunoSEQ multiplex PCR. From that table come the V and J calls and clone size; the DNA was used to work out D and trimming. This sample has about 140,000 clones, with around 73% found just once. The sample was peripheral blood. The clonotype originates from a man aged 55 to 70 who had recovered from COVID-19. V and J are TRBV7-2 and TRBJ1-3, with TRBD1 matching 8 bases. CDR3 sequence (DNA): TGTGCCAGCAGCCCACAGGGGGGTTCTGGAAACACCATATATTTT. Amino acids: CASSPQGGSGNTIYF.